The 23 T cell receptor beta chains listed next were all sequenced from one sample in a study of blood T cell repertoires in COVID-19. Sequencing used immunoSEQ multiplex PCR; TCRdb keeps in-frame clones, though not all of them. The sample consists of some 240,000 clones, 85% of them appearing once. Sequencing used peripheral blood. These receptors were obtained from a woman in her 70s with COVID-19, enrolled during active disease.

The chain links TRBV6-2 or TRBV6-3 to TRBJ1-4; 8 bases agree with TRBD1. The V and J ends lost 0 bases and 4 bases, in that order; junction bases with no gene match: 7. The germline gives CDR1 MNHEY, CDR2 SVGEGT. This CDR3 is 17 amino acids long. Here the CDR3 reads CASSYSTGAAGNEKLFF. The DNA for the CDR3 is TGTGCCAGCAGTTACTCGACAGGGGCCGCGGGTAATGAAAAACTGTTTTTT.

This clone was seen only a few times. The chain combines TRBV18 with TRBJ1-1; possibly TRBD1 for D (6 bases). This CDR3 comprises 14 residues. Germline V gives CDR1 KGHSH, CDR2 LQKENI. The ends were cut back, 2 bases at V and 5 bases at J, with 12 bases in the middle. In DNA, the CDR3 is TGTGCCAGCTCACCAGTTACCCAGGGGACTGAAGCTTTCTTT. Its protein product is CASSPVTQGTEAFF.

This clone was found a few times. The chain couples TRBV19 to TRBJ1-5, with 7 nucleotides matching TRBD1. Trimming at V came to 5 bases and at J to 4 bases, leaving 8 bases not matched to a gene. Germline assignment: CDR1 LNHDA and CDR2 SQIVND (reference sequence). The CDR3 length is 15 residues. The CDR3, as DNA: TGTGCCAGTAGTTGGACAGGAGAAAGGAATCAGCCCCAGCATTTT. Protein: CASSWTGERNQPQHF.

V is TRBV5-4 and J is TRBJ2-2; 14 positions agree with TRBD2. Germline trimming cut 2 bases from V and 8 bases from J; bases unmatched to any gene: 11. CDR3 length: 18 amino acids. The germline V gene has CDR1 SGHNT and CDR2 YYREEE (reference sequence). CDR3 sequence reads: CASSFSAGTSGSGGELFF. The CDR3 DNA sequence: TGTGCCAGCAGCTTCTCCGCCGGGACTAGCGGGAGCGGTGGGGAGCTGTTTTTT.

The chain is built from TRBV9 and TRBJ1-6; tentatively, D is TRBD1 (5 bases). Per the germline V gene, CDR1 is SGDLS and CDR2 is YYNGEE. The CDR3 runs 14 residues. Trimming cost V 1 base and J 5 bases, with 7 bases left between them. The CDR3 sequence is CASSVTGNNSPLHF. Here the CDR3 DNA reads TGTGCCAGCAGCGTAACAGGAAATAATTCACCCCTCCACTTT.

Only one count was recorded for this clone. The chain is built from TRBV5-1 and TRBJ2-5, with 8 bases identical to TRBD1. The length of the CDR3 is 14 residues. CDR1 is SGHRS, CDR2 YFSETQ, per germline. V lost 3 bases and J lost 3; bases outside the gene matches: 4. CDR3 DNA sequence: TGCGCCAGCAGCTACCCGGACAGGGAAGAGACCCAGTACTTC. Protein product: CASSYPDREETQYF.

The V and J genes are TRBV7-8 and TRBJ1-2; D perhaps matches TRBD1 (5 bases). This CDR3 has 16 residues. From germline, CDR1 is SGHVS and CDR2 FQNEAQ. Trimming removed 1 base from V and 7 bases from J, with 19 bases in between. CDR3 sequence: CASSLEGGTLWSGYTF. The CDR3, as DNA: TGTGCCAGCAGCTTAGAGGGTGGGACTCTATGGAGTGGCTACACCTTC.

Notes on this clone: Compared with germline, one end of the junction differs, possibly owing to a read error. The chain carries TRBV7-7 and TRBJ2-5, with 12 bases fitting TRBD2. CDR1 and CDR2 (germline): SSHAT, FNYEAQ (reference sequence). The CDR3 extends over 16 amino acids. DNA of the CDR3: TGTGCTAGCAGCTTAGGGTTGACTAGCGGGGGTGAGACCCAGTACTTC. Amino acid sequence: CASSLGLTSGGETQYF.

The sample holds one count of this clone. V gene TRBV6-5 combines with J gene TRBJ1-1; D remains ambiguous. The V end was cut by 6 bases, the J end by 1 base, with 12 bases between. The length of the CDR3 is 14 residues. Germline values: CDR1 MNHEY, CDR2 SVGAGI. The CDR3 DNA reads TGTGCCAGCAGACCACGACGGGAGAACACTGAAGCTTTCTTT. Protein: CASRPRRENTEAFF.

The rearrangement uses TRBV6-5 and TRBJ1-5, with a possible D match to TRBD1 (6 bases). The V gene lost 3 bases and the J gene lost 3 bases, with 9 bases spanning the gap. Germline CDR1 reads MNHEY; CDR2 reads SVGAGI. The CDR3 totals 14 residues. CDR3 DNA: TGTGCCAGCAGTTATGGGGGCCACAATCAGCCCCAGCATTTT. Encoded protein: CASSYGGHNQPQHF.

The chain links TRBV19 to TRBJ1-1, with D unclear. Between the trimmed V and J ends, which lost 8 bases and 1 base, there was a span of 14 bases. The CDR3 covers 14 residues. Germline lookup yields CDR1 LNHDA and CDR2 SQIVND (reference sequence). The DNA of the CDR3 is TGTGCCAGTTCCCCCGGGTCTCCGAACACTGAAGCTTTCTTT. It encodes CASSPGSPNTEAFF.

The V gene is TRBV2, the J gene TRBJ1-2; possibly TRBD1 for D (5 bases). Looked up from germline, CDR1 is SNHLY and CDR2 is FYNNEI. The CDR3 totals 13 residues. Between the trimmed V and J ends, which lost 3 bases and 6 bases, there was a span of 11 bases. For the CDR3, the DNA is TGTGCCAGCAGTGAGGGAGGGGATAATGGCTACACCTTC. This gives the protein CASSEGGDNGYTF.

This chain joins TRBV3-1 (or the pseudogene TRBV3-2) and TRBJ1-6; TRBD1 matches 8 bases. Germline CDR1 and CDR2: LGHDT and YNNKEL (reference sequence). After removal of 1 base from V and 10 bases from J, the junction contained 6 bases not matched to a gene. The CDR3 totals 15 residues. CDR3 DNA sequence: TGTGCCAGCAGCCAAGCCGAGGACAGGGCCTCACCCCTCCACTTT. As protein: CASSQAEDRASPLHF.

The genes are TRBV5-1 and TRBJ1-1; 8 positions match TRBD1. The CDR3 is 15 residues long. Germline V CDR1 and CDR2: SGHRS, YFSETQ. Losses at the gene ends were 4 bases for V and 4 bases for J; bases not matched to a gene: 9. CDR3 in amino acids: CASSDATGGRTEAFF. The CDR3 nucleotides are TGCGCCAGCAGCGATGCAACAGGGGGACGCACTGAAGCTTTCTTT.

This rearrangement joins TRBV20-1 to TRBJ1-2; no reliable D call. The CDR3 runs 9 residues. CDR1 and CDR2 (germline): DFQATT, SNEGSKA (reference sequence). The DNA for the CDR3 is TGCAGCGCCGGGGTTGGCTACACCTTC. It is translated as CSAGVGYTF.

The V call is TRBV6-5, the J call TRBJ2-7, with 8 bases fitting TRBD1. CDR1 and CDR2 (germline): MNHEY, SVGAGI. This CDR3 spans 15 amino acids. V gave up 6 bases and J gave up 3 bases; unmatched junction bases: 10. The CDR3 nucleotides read TGTGCCAGCAGGGTCCCCGGGACAGGTAACTACGAGCAGTACTTC. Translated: CASRVPGTGNYEQYF.

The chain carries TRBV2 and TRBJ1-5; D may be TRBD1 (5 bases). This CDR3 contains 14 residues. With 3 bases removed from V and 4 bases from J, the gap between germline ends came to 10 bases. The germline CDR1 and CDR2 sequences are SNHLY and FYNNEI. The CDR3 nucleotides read TGTGCCAGCAGTGAGCACGGGACTAATCAGCCCCAGCATTTT. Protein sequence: CASSEHGTNQPQHF.

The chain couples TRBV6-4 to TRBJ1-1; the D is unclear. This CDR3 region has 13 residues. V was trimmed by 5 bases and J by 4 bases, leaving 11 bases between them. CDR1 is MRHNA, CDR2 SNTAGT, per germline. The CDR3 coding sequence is TGTGCCAGCAGTTCGTTGCGAGGCACTGAAGCTTTCTTT. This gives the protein CASSSLRGTEAFF.

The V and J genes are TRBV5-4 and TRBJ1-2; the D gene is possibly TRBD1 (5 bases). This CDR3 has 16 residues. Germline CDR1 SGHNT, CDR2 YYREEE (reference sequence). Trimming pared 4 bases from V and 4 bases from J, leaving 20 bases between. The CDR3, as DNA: TGTGCCAGCAGCCCCGGCGTGGGACCCGGGAGCTATGGCTACACCTTC. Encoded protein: CASSPGVGPGSYGYTF.

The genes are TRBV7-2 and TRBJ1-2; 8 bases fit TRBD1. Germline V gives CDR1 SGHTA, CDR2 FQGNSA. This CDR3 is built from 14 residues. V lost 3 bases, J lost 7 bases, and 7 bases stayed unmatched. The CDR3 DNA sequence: TGTGCCAGCAGCTTTTCCTCAGGGGGCTCTGGCTACACCTTC. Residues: CASSFSSGGSGYTF.

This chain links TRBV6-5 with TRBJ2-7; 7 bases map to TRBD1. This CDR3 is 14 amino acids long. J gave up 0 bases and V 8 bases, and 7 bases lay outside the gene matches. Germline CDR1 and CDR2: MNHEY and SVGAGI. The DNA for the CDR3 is TGTGCCAGCGCGGACAGGCCCTTCTCCTACGAGCAGTACTTC. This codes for CASADRPFSYEQYF.

The CDR3 protein is CASSLVPSGRGDTQYF. The CDR3 DNA reads as TGTGCCAGCAGCTTAGTTCCTAGCGGGAGGGGAGATACGCAGTATTTT. The chain uses TRBV7-3 and TRBJ2-3; TRBD2 matches 12 bases. The CDR3 consists of 16 residues. Germline V CDR1 and CDR2: SGHTA, FQGTGA. V lost 2 bases and J lost 5; bases outside the gene matches: 5. Together with reference TRBV7-3 and TRBJ2-3, the CDR3 gives the full variable domain: GAGVSQTPSNKVTEKGKYVELRCDPISGHTALYWYRQSLGQGPEFLIYFQGTGAADDSGLPNDRFFAVRPEGSVSTLKIQRTERGDSAVYLCASSLVPSGRGDTQYFGPGTRLTVL.

CDR3 loop: CASSAPRGGDNTGELFF. CDR3 nucleotides: TGTGCCAGCAGCGCGCCTCGCGGGGGGGACAACACCGGGGAGCTGTTTTTT. This sequence joins TRBV5-4 and TRBJ2-2; 9 nucleotides align to TRBD2. There are 17 residues in the CDR3. V gave up 4 bases and J gave up 2 bases; unmatched junction bases: 9. Germline V gene lookup returns CDR1 SGHNT and CDR2 YYREEE (reference sequence). Full variable domain (outside the CDR3, taken from reference TRBV5-4 and TRBJ2-2): ETGVTQSPTHLIKTRGQQVTLRCSSQSGHNTVSWYQQALGQGPQFIFQYYREEENGRGNFPPRFSGLQFPNYSSELNVNALELDDSALYLCASSAPRGGDNTGELFFGEGSRLTVL.